These T cell receptor beta chains were read from a single sample in a study of blood T cell repertoires in COVID-19. Some clones are missing from TCRdb's copy, which holds only in-frame ones; the method was immunoSEQ multiplex PCR. The sample has around 330,000 clones, about 91% seen once; the top ten hold roughly 8.9%. Sequenced sample: PBMCs or T cells enriched from blood (not recorded which). Source of these receptors: a woman in her forties who had recovered from COVID-19. The CDR3 runs from the conserved cysteine through the conserved F or W. Fields, in order: J gene, V gene, CDR3 protein.

j_call: TRBJ2-3; v_call: TRBV9; cdr3_aa: CASSVVQGDTQYF
j_call: TRBJ2-1; v_call: TRBV11-3; cdr3_aa: CASSLAGGNEQFF
j_call: TRBJ2-1; v_call: TRBV9; cdr3_aa: CASSVTGTGGPFDEQFF
j_call: TRBJ2-3; v_call: TRBV7-2; cdr3_aa: CASGRVSGGHTQYF
j_call: TRBJ1-2; v_call: TRBV11-3; cdr3_aa: CASSLAPGGYTF
j_call: TRBJ1-1; v_call: TRBV12-3/TRBV12-4; cdr3_aa: CASSFSENTEAFF
j_call: TRBJ1-6; v_call: TRBV28; cdr3_aa: CASSFFIGGQVINSPLHF
j_call: TRBJ2-2; v_call: TRBV11-2; cdr3_aa: CASSLLVNTGELFF
j_call: TRBJ2-1; v_call: TRBV11-3; cdr3_aa: CASGSQGRFVGGSYNEQFF
j_call: TRBJ1-4; v_call: TRBV11-2; cdr3_aa: CASSRTGTGDNEKLFF
j_call: TRBJ1-4; v_call: TRBV28; cdr3_aa: CASRGGPEEKLFF
j_call: TRBJ1-3; v_call: TRBV28; cdr3_aa: CASSFTRGAGNTIYF
j_call: TRBJ2-7; v_call: TRBV7-8; cdr3_aa: CASSLRLAGREQYF
j_call: TRBJ1-6; v_call: TRBV25-1; cdr3_aa: CASSDLTGAHSYNSPLHF
j_call: TRBJ2-1; v_call: TRBV6-5; cdr3_aa: CASRAGDYNEQFF
j_call: TRBJ2-1; v_call: TRBV7-3; cdr3_aa: CASSPTGSNEQFF
j_call: TRBJ1-5; v_call: TRBV27; cdr3_aa: CASAPRRDFIQPQHF
j_call: TRBJ2-7; v_call: TRBV18; cdr3_aa: CASSGGNSYEQYF
j_call: TRBJ1-1; v_call: TRBV30; cdr3_aa: CAWSVRRGTEAFF
j_call: TRBJ2-7; v_call: TRBV28; cdr3_aa: CASSSADRGMGEQYF
j_call: TRBJ2-7; v_call: TRBV9; cdr3_aa: CASSLSGDEQYF
j_call: TRBJ2-7; v_call: TRBV4-1; cdr3_aa: CASSQEPDRVTYEQYF
j_call: TRBJ2-5; v_call: TRBV15; cdr3_aa: CATSTTWTSGGYQETQYF
j_call: TRBJ2-7; v_call: TRBV28; cdr3_aa: CASSLSGGGSGQYF
j_call: TRBJ2-3; v_call: TRBV25-1; cdr3_aa: CASSPPSGFTDTQYF
j_call: TRBJ2-7; v_call: TRBV21-1; cdr3_aa: CASSKRTRDYEQYF
j_call: TRBJ2-7; v_call: TRBV7-9; cdr3_aa: CASSPWDIYEQYF
j_call: TRBJ2-5; v_call: TRBV7-9; cdr3_aa: CASSSTGEKGTQYF